Below are 14 T cell receptor beta chains sequenced from a single sample in a study of blood T cell repertoires in COVID-19. Using immunoSEQ multiplex PCR, the repertoire was profiled, and TCRdb retains in-frame clones only, with some absent. This table has a few hundred thousand clones, about 90% appearing once. The specimen was peripheral blood. The receptors here all came from a woman between 40 and 50 years old with COVID-19, enrolled during active disease.

The chain joins TRBV28 to TRBJ2-2, with a weak D call TRBD2 (6 bases). Germline lookup yields CDR1 MDHEN and CDR2 SYDVKM. Trimming removed 8 bases from V and 7 bases from J, with 17 bases in between. The CDR3 totals 14 residues. CDR3 coding DNA: TGTGCCAGCTCGGCTCTTGGGGGGATCGGGGAGCTGTTTTTT. This translates into CASSALGGIGELFF.

This chain links TRBV9 with TRBJ2-2; D gene ambiguous. Deletions cut 0 bases from V and 8 bases from J, with 14 bases between. The germline V gene has CDR1 SGDLS and CDR2 YYNGEE. The length of the CDR3 is 15 residues. CDR3 residues: CASSVERVGLGELFF. Here the CDR3 DNA reads TGTGCCAGCAGCGTAGAACGGGTCGGGTTGGGGGAGCTGTTTTTT.

This chain uses TRBV29-1 with TRBJ1-1, with TRBD1 as a possible D gene (5 bases). This CDR3 spans 12 amino acids. The germline V and J ends were trimmed by 1 base and 7 bases, with 10 bases remaining between them. Germline assignment: CDR1 SQVTM and CDR2 ANQGSEA. For the CDR3, the DNA is TGCAGCGTTGAAGGTGGAAGGGGTGAAGCTTTCTTT. Residues: CSVEGGRGEAFF.

This rearrangement joins TRBV30 to TRBJ2-3; the match to TRBD2 covers 11 bases. V lost 2 bases and J lost 7; bases outside the gene matches: 5. CDR3 size: 14 residues. Germline-derived CDR1 and CDR2 are GTSNPN and SVGIG (reference sequence). CDR3 nucleotide sequence: TGTGCCTGGAGTCTCGGGACTAGCGGATATACGCAGTATTTT. This sequence encodes CAWSLGTSGYTQYF.

This chain uses TRBV19 with TRBJ2-1, with 9 nucleotides matching TRBD1. J gave up 7 bases and V 3 bases, and 7 bases lay outside the gene matches. Germline assignment: CDR1 LNHDA and CDR2 SQIVND (reference sequence). The CDR3 runs to 15 residues. The CDR3 coding sequence is TGTGCCAGTAGTATCCGGGACAGGGCGATGAATGAGCAGTTCTTC. It translates to CASSIRDRAMNEQFF.

DNA for the CDR3: TGTGCCAGCAGTTTAATGGAGGACGGGGAGCTGTTTTTT. Translating it yields CASSLMEDGELFF. This chain links TRBV12-3 or TRBV12-4 with TRBJ2-2; D might be TRBD2 (5 bases). Trimming stripped 2 bases from V and 7 bases from J, with 8 bases between. The CDR3 spans 13 residues.

This clone was seen once. This sample also contains other DNA sequences that code for the same CDR3. This sequence joins TRBV18 and TRBJ1-2; 9 bases match TRBD1. Per the germline V gene, CDR1 is KGHSH and CDR2 is LQKENI. The CDR3 sequence is 14 residues long. V shed 3 bases and J 1 base; nucleotides not matched to a gene: 0. This CDR3 reads CASSPGQGNYGYTF. The CDR3 nucleotides are TGTGCCAGCTCACCGGGACAGGGTAACTATGGCTACACCTTC.

The chain recombines TRBV28 with TRBJ1-5; 8 nucleotides align to TRBD1. J was trimmed by 4 bases and V by 3 bases; bases with no gene match: 8. The CDR3 spans 16 residues. Germline V lookup: CDR1 MDHEN, CDR2 SYDVKM. The CDR3 bases are TGTGCCAGCAGTTTCACCTCAGGGGGCAAAAATCAGCCCCAGCATTTT. Amino acid sequence: CASSFTSGGKNQPQHF.

This chain joins TRBV15 and TRBJ2-3; 9 nucleotides agree with TRBD2. Per germline, CDR1 LNHNV and CDR2 YYDKDF (reference sequence). Trimming cost V 3 bases and J 4 bases; bases outside gene matches: 5. There are 15 residues in the CDR3. CDR3 sequence reads: CATSRTGLAPDTQYF. The CDR3 bases are TGTGCCACCAGCAGGACCGGACTAGCGCCAGATACGCAGTATTTT.

This chain joins TRBV27 and TRBJ2-4; D perhaps matches TRBD2 (6 bases). Germline V gives CDR1 MNHEY, CDR2 SMNVEV (reference sequence). CDR3 size: 15 residues. Trimming cost V 1 base and J 7 bases, with 14 bases left between them. CDR3 in DNA: TGTGCCAGCAGTTTATTGGGGAGGTCCGGGAACATTCAGTACTTC. Protein: CASSLLGRSGNIQYF.

The chain couples TRBV18 to TRBJ2-7; TRBD1 aligns across 9 bases. Losses at the gene ends were 3 bases for V and 4 bases for J; bases not matched to a gene: 10. The CDR3 length is 16 residues. Per the germline V gene, CDR1 is KGHSH and CDR2 is LQKENI. This CDR3 is CASSPRTGASFYEQYF. CDR3 sequence (DNA): TGTGCCAGCTCACCTCGGACAGGGGCTTCTTTTTACGAGCAGTACTTC.

This chain links TRBV27 with TRBJ2-7; perhaps TRBD1 as D (6 bases). CDR3 size: 14 residues. CDR1 and CDR2 (germline): MNHEY, SMNVEV (reference sequence). V was cut by 5 bases and J by 0 bases, with 11 bases left in between. The CDR3 here is CASSPLDSSYEQYF. The CDR3 region has the DNA TGTGCCAGCAGTCCATTGGACAGCTCCTACGAGCAGTACTTC.

The rearrangement links TRBV11-2 to TRBJ2-2; 7 positions match TRBD2. This CDR3 comprises 16 residues. CDR1 and CDR2 from the germline V gene are SGHAT and FQNNGV. Germline trimming cut 2 bases from V and 7 bases from J; bases unmatched to any gene: 10. CDR3 region: CASSLLPAGVIGELFF. For the CDR3, the DNA is TGTGCCAGCAGCTTATTACCGGCGGGAGTGATCGGGGAGCTGTTTTTT.

This clone occurred once. This chain uses TRBV7-2 with TRBJ2-5, with 8 positions matching TRBD2. J was trimmed by 0 bases and V by 6 bases; bases with no gene match: 15. The CDR3 spans 18 residues. CDR1 and CDR2 from the germline V gene are SGHTA and FQGNSA. Written as DNA, the CDR3 is TGTGCCAGCAGTCGTACAACCGGGAGCGGGGGCCACCAAGAGACCCAGTACTTC. This sequence encodes CASSRTTGSGGHQETQYF.